The source of this TCR beta chain is a study of CD8 T cells in ankylosing spondylitis. TCRdb analysed the 5' RACE reads with MiXCR anew, one entry per CDR3 protein. Counted here are 150,000 or so distinct CDR3 sequences, more than 9% occurring once; the ten biggest clones make up 25% to 30%. Germline trimming cut 0 bases from V and 5 bases from J; bases unmatched to any gene: 10. The CDR3 has 18 amino acids. From germline, CDR1 is LNHNV and CDR2 YYDKDF (reference sequence). At least ten counts were recorded for this clonotype. Its antigen is not identified. General study points: There was reportedly significant enrichment of clones that were disease-linked in matched ankylosing spondylitis synovial fluid. Blood from ankylosing spondylitis patients appeared to carry a characteristic roughly 8-variant TCR beta motif. There were earlier reports of some motif variants in reactive arthritis synovial fluid and blood.

This TCR was recovered from a male donor with ankylosing spondylitis or in good health (not recorded which). The sample comprised blood, either unsorted or a sorted T cell fraction (not recorded which). The gene calls are TRBV15 and TRBJ2-5; TRBD2 aligns across 12 bases. CDR3 bases: TGTGCCACCAGCAGAGACTCGACTAGCGGGGGCCGAGGGGAGACCCAGTACTTC. Protein product: CATSRDSTSGGRGETQYF.